This T cell receptor beta chain was captured in a study of blood T cell repertoires in COVID-19. As for the study in general: PBMCs, B-cell-depleted T cells, or T cells were the source of the cDNA or gDNA that made up the material.

TCRdb's copy holds only in-frame clones and misses some; the assay was immunoSEQ multiplex PCR. Here the sample spans over 100,000 clones, about nine tenths being singletons. This CDR3 spans 16 amino acids. Trimming left V 2 bases short and J 1 base short, with 14 bases between. The germline gives CDR1 LNHDA, CDR2 SQIVND (reference sequence). This chain uses TRBV19 with TRBJ1-2; no firm D call. The sequencing input was peripheral blood. The receptor comes from a human donor in a cohort sampled during active COVID-19. In DNA, the CDR3 is TGTGCCAGTAGTATAAAGAGGGCCTCCCTTAACTATGGCTACACCTTC. Translated: CASSIKRASLNYGYTF.